These 18 T cell receptor beta chains were sequenced from one sample in a study of blood T cell repertoires in COVID-19. Using immunoSEQ multiplex PCR, the repertoire was profiled, and TCRdb retains in-frame clones only, with some absent. The table has about 100,000 clones, 91% seen once. Sequenced input: peripheral blood. These receptors were taken from a man aged 45-65 years with acute or convalescent COVID-19.

The gene calls are TRBV29-1 and TRBJ1-2, with TRBD1 matching over 7 bases. The CDR3 extends over 12 amino acids. CDR1 is SQVTM and CDR2 is ANQGSEA in the germline V gene. V trimming: 4 bases; J trimming: 7 bases; junction bases outside the gene matches: 6. CDR3 in DNA: TGCAGCGTTGGGGGGACAGTTACTGGCTACACCTTC. As protein: CSVGGTVTGYTF. Combining the CDR3 with reference TRBV29-1 and TRBJ1-2 gives the whole variable domain SAVISQKPSRDICQRGTSLTIQCQVDSQVTMMFWYRQQPGQSLTLIATANQGSEATYESGFVIDKFPISRPNLTFSTLTVSNMSPEDSSIYLCSVGGTVTGYTFGSGTRLTVV.

The chain recombines TRBV2 with TRBJ1-5, with TRBD1 matching 8 bases. Trimming at V came to 1 base and at J to 7 bases, leaving 6 bases not matched to a gene. This CDR3 is built from 15 residues. Germline V gene data show CDR1 as SNHLY and CDR2 as FYNNEI. CDR3 sequence (DNA): TGTGCCAGCAGTGAAGTCGGACAGGGTGGGCAGCCCCAGCATTTT. The encoded protein is CASSEVGQGGQPQHF.

The J gene is TRBJ1-2, the V gene TRBV6-1, with D maybe TRBD1 (6 bases). Germline V gene lookup returns CDR1 MNHNS and CDR2 SASEGT. The CDR3 is 13 residues long. Trimming removed 2 bases at V and 8 bases at J, with 12 bases between. The CDR3 sequence is CASSEITGKGYTF. The CDR3 nucleotides read TGTGCCAGCAGTGAAATAACAGGGAAGGGCTACACCTTC.

The chain combines TRBV9 with TRBJ1-6; 8 nucleotides line up with TRBD1. Per the germline V gene, CDR1 is SGDLS and CDR2 is YYNGEE. With 2 bases clipped from V and 7 bases from J, the junction kept 2 bases outside the gene matches. The CDR3 totals 14 residues. CDR3 region: CASSVDRGNSPLHF. The CDR3 coding sequence is TGTGCCAGCAGCGTCGACAGGGGAAATTCACCCCTCCACTTT.

The rearrangement joins TRBV7-9 to TRBJ1-5; 7 bases are shared with TRBD1. The CDR3 runs to 15 residues. The J segment lost 2 bases and the V segment lost 1 base, leaving 2 bases of the junction unmatched. Germline CDR1 reads SEHNR; CDR2 reads FQNEAQ (reference sequence). The CDR3 spells CASSLGDRGNQPQHF. CDR3 DNA sequence: TGTGCCAGCAGCTTAGGAGACAGGGGCAATCAGCCCCAGCATTTT.

This clone was recorded only once. The rearrangement links TRBV10-1 to TRBJ2-1; 7 positions match TRBD1. The V and J ends lost 6 bases and 5 bases, in that order; junction bases with no gene match: 4. This CDR3 comprises 13 residues. Germline-derived CDR1 and CDR2 are WNHNN and SYGVQD (reference sequence). CDR3 sequence (DNA): TGCGCCAGCAGCCTACAGGGGAACAATGAGCAGTTCTTC. Its protein product is CASSLQGNNEQFF.

The gene calls are TRBV2 and TRBJ1-5; 7 nucleotides match TRBD1. The germline gives CDR1 SNHLY, CDR2 FYNNEI. This CDR3 has 14 residues. J gave up 3 bases and V 3 bases, and 2 bases lay outside the gene matches. CDR3 in amino acids: CASSEGQLNQPQHF. CDR3 DNA: TGTGCCAGCAGTGAGGGACAGCTCAATCAGCCCCAGCATTTT.

The chain carries TRBV5-1 and TRBJ1-2; no firm D call. The CDR3 has 14 residues. The V end lost 0 bases, the J end lost 5 bases, and 11 bases lay between the germline ends. Germline assignment: CDR1 SGHRS and CDR2 YFSETQ. CDR3 region: CASSLDEGRYGYTF. DNA of the CDR3: TGCGCCAGCAGCTTGGATGAGGGTCGGTATGGCTACACCTTC.

Written as DNA, the CDR3 is TGTGCCAGCAGCTCCACCACTTACGAGCAGTACTTC. This gives the protein CASSSTTYEQYF. The chain couples TRBV11-3 to TRBJ2-7, with D unclear. The V end was cut by 4 bases, the J end by 4 bases, with 8 bases between. The CDR3 runs to 12 residues. Per germline, CDR1 SGHNT and CDR2 YENEEA.

The gene calls are TRBV5-1 and TRBJ2-1; a possible D gene is TRBD2 (5 bases). The germline V and J ends were trimmed by 4 bases and 8 bases, with 13 bases remaining between them. CDR1 and CDR2 (germline): SGHRS, YFSETQ. The CDR3 is 13 residues long. This chain's CDR3 is CASSLRLGDEQFF. CDR3 nucleotide sequence: TGCGCCAGCAGCCTTAGGTTGGGAGATGAGCAGTTCTTC.

This sequence joins TRBV11-2 and TRBJ2-7; D remains unclear. Trimming took 5 bases from V and 8 from J, leaving 25 bases between them. This CDR3 region has 16 residues. From germline, CDR1 is SGHAT and CDR2 FQNNGV. CDR3 sequence reads: CASSLVTGSKASKQYF. CDR3 bases: TGTGCCAGCAGCCTCGTTACGGGTTCCAAGGCAAGCAAGCAGTACTTC.

The rearrangement uses TRBV18 and TRBJ1-6; weak D call: TRBD1 (6 bases). The CDR3 consists of 16 residues. V lost 6 bases to trimming and J lost 2 bases, with 14 bases between them. The V gene's germline CDR1 is KGHSH and CDR2 LQKENI. The CDR3 nucleotides read TGTGCCAGCTCCCGAAAAGGGGGAACCTATAATTCACCCCTCCACTTT. Amino acid sequence: CASSRKGGTYNSPLHF.

The genes are TRBV10-3 and TRBJ1-1, with 9 bases that match TRBD1. The CDR3 length is 16 residues. Germline loops: CDR1 ENHRY, CDR2 SYGVKD. J gave up 4 bases and V 8 bases, and 14 bases lay outside the gene matches. Here the CDR3 DNA reads TGTGCCATCCGGGGGGGACAGGGAAGCTTGGGCACTGAAGCTTTCTTT. This codes for CAIRGGQGSLGTEAFF.

The V gene is TRBV28, the J gene TRBJ2-2; 7 bases map to TRBD1. V dropped 5 bases and J dropped 4; count of bases not matched to a gene: 7. This CDR3 contains 15 residues. From germline, CDR1 is MDHEN and CDR2 SYDVKM. The CDR3: CASSNRQGGTGELFF. The CDR3 coding sequence is TGTGCCAGCAGTAACCGACAGGGTGGCACCGGGGAGCTGTTTTTT.

V usage is TRBV7-8 and J usage is TRBJ2-4; TRBD1 agrees at 8 bases. The germline V gene encodes CDR1 SGHVS and CDR2 FQNEAQ. V was clipped by 1 base and J by 1 base; unmatched bases: 12. There are 19 residues in the CDR3. The CDR3 loop reads CASSLGRDRGRLAKNIQYF. CDR3 sequence (DNA): TGTGCCAGCAGCTTAGGCCGTGACAGGGGTCGTCTTGCCAAAAACATTCAGTACTTC.

This chain uses TRBV4-3 with TRBJ2-7; possible D gene TRBD1, 6 bases. CDR1 and CDR2 (germline): LGHNA, YSLEER. This CDR3 region has 15 residues. V lost 4 bases to trimming and J lost 4 bases, with 17 bases between them. The CDR3: CASSPQQGTPYEQYF. In nucleotides, the CDR3 is TGCGCCAGCAGCCCCCAACAGGGTACCCCGTACGAGCAGTACTTC.

The chain combines TRBV6-1 with TRBJ2-7; the match to TRBD2 covers 12 bases. CDR1 MNHNS and CDR2 SASEGT come from the germline V gene. This CDR3 contains 17 residues. Trimming removed 2 bases from V and 2 bases from J; junction bases left unmatched: 7. In DNA, the CDR3 is TGTGCCAGCAGTGAAAGTTTGGGGACTAGCGGGCCCTACGAGCAGTACTTC. Translation: CASSESLGTSGPYEQYF.

The rearrangement joins TRBV6-1 to TRBJ1-2; D is perhaps TRBD1 (5 bases). The CDR3 covers 14 residues. V was shortened by 4 bases and J by 0 bases, with 9 bases between the two germline ends. Looked up from germline, CDR1 is MNHNS and CDR2 is SASEGT. CDR3 coding DNA: TGTGCCAGCAGTGGGGGCCTTCCTAACTATGGCTACACCTTC. Translating it yields CASSGGLPNYGYTF.